This TCR beta chain was profiled in a study of monozygotic twins with inflammatory bowel disease. General observations from the study: Repertoire similarity did not separate concordant from discordant twins, possibly from limited power.

The CDR3 loop spans 12 amino acids. The germline V gene encodes CDR1 SGHTA and CDR2 FQGNSA. TCRdb re-called the 5' RACE reads; one entry per CDR3 protein, DNA not given. The table lists some 450,000 distinct CDR3 sequences. Details on this clonotype: The antigen is not known.

This clonotype was sampled from a human donor with ulcerative colitis or Crohn's disease, or a healthy co-twin of an affected twin (not recorded which). This chain joins TRBV7-2 and TRBJ2-2; the D call from TCRdb, TRBD1, cannot be confirmed without DNA. Sequenced material: blood. This CDR3 is CASGGAVGELFF.